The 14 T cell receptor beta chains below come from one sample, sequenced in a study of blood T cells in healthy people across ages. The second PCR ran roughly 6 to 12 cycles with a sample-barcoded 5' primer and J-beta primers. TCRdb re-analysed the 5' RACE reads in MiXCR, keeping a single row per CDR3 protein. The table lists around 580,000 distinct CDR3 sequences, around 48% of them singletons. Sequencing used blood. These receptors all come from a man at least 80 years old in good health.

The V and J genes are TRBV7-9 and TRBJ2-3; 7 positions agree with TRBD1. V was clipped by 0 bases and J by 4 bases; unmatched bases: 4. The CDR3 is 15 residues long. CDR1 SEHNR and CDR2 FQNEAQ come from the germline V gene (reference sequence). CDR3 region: CASSLATGPADTQYF. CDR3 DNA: TGTGCCAGCAGCTTAGCGACAGGGCCCGCAGATACGCAGTATTTT.

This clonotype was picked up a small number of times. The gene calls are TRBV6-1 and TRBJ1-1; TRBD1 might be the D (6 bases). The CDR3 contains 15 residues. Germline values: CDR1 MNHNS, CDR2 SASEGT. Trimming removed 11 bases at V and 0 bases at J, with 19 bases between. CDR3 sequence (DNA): TGTGCCGGCGCCCACAGGGCACCCATGAACACTGAAGCTTTCTTT. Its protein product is CAGAHRAPMNTEAFF.

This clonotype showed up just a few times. In DNA, the CDR3 is TGTGCCAGCAGCCCCAGGGGGGATTCACCCCTCCACTTT. It encodes CASSPRGDSPLHF. The V call is TRBV7-9, the J call TRBJ1-6; TRBD1 aligns across 7 bases. J was trimmed by 8 bases and V by 5 bases; bases with no gene match: 3. Germline V gene sequence: CDR1 SEHNR, CDR2 FQNEAQ (reference sequence). The CDR3 length is 13 residues.

The CDR3 DNA reads TGCAGTGCTAGAGATCATCGTGGCTGGGAGCTGTTTTTT. It is translated as CSARDHRGWELFF. The chain recombines TRBV20-1 with TRBJ2-2; D gene unclear. V lost 0 bases to trimming and J lost 9 bases, with 11 bases between them. The V gene's germline CDR1 is DFQATT and CDR2 SNEGSKA (reference sequence). This CDR3 is 13 amino acids long.

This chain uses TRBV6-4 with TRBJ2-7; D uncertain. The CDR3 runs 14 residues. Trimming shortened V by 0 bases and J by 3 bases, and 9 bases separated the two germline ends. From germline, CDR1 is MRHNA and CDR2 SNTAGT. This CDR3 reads CASSDSRQFYEQYF. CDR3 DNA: TGTGCCAGCAGTGACTCGAGGCAGTTCTACGAGCAGTACTTC.

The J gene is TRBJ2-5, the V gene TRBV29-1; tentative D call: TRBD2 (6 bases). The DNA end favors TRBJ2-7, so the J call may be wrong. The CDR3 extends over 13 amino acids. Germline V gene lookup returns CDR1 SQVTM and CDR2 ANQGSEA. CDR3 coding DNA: TGCAGCGTTGAAATGGGGGGTGAAGGCGAGCAGTACTTC. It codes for CSVEMGGEGEQYF.

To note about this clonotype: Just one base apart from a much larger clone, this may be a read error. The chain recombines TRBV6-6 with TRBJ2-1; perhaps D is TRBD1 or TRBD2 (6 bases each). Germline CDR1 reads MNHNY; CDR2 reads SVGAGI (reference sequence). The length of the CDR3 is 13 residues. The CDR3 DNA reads TGTGCCAGCAGCCCCGGGGGCCGGAATGGGCAGTTCTTC. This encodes CASSPGGRNGQFF.

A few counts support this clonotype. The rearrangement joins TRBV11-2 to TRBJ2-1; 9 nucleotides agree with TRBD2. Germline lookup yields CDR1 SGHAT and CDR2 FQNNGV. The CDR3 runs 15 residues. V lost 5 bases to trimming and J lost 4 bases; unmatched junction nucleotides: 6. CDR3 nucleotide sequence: TGTGCCAGCAGCCTGGACGCGGGAGGGTACAATGAGCAGTTCTTC. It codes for CASSLDAGGYNEQFF.

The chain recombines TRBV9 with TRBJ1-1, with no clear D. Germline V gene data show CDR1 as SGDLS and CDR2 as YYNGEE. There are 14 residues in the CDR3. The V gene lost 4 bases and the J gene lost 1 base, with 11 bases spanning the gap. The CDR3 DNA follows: TGTGCCAGCAGCACCCTTGCCGAGAACACTGAAGCTTTCTTT. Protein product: CASSTLAENTEAFF.

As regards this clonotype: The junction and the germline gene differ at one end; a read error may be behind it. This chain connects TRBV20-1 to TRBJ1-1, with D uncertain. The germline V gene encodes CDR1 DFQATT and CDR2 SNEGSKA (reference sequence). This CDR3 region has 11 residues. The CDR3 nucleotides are TGCAGTACTAGAGGGTACGCTGAAGCTTTCTTT. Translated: CSTRGYAEAFF.

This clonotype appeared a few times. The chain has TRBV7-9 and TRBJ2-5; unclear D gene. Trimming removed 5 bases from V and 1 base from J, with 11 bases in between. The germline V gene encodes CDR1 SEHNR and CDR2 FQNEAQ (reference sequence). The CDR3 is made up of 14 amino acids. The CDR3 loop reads CASSPDGFQETQYF. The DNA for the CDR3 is TGTGCCAGCAGCCCGGACGGATTCCAAGAGACCCAGTACTTC.

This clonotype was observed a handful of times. The DNA for the CDR3 is TGTGCCAGCAGTGCGGACAGGGGGGACAATGAGCAGTTCTTC. Its translation is CASSADRGDNEQFF. This sequence joins TRBV27 and TRBJ2-1, with 10 positions matching TRBD1. The CDR3 runs 14 residues. Germline V gene sequence: CDR1 MNHEY, CDR2 SMNVEV (reference sequence). The J segment lost 5 bases and the V segment lost 5 bases, leaving 3 bases of the junction unmatched.

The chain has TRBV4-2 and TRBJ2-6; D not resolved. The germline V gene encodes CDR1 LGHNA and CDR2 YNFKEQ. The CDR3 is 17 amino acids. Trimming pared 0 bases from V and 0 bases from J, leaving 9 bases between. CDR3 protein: CASSQDPAGSGANVLTF. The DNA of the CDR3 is TGTGCCAGCAGCCAAGATCCAGCCGGCTCTGGGGCCAACGTCCTGACTTTC.

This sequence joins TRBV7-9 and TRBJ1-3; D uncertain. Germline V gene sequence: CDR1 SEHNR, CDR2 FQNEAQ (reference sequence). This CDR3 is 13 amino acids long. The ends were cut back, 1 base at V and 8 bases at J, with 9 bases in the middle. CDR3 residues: CASSLGASYTIYF. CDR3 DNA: TGTGCCAGCAGCTTAGGGGCCTCGTACACCATATATTTT.